A selection of T cell receptor beta chains follows, all from one sample in a study of blood T cell repertoires in COVID-19. Sequencing used immunoSEQ multiplex PCR; TCRdb keeps in-frame clones, though not all of them. Altogether some 87,000 clones are present, 80% to 90% being singletons, with the ten largest covering about 13%. Material for sequencing was peripheral blood. Receptors were obtained from a human donor in a cohort sampled during active COVID-19. The CDR3 runs from the conserved cysteine through the conserved F or W. The D gene is left open where the match is weak. Size is stated for part of the rows, as once, few or many counts, or as a class when the clone is expanded.

cdr3_nt cdr3_aa d_call v_call cdr3_length clone_size j_call
TGCGCCAGCAGTGGACAGGGGAACACTGAAGCTTTCTTT CASSGQGNTEAFF TRBD1 TRBV10-1 13 few TRBJ1-1
TGCGCCAGCAGCCAAATGGACACGAACACTGAAGCTTTCTTT CASSQMDTNTEAFF NA TRBV5-1 14 NA TRBJ1-1
TGTGCCAGCAGCTTAGACCACTCACCGAACACTGAAGCTTTCTTT CASSLDHSPNTEAFF NA TRBV7-2 15 NA TRBJ1-1
TGTGCCAGCAGTCCTCAGGGGGTCACTTTGAACAATGAGCAGTTCTTC CASSPQGVTLNNEQFF TRBD1 TRBV7-2 16 NA TRBJ2-1
TGTGCCAGCAGCTTGGAGAGGGAGAACACCGGGGAGCTGTTTTTT CASSLERENTGELFF NA TRBV5-5 15 once TRBJ2-2
TGTGCCAGCAGCCAAGGGGTTCCAGGGCCTCAGCCCCAGCATTTT CASSQGVPGPQPQHF NA TRBV3-1/TRBV3-2 15 NA TRBJ1-5
TGTGCCAGCAGCTCTCGTGGGGAGCAAAACATTCAGTACTTC CASSSRGEQNIQYF NA TRBV5-6 14 NA TRBJ2-4
TGTGCCAGCAGTTTATCCGGGGCTAGCGGGGGACACAATGAGCAGTTCTTC CASSLSGASGGHNEQFF TRBD2 TRBV28 17 NA TRBJ2-1
TGTGCCAGCAGCTTGGATCGGGAGGATACGCAGTATTTT CASSLDREDTQYF NA TRBV5-8 13 NA TRBJ2-3
TGTGCCAGCAGTCCAGGGGACGTAGACCAAGAGACCCAGTACTTC CASSPGDVDQETQYF NA TRBV7-9 15 once TRBJ2-5
TGCGCCAGCAGCCAAGAGGACCGGGATTCCTACGAGCAGTACTTC CASSQEDRDSYEQYF NA TRBV4-1 15 NA TRBJ2-7
TGTGCCAGCAGTGACAGGGTAAGCAATCAGCCCCAGCATTTT CASSDRVSNQPQHF NA TRBV2 14 once TRBJ1-5
TGTGCCAGCAGCTTATCTAGCGGGGCCACCTACGAGCAGTACTTC CASSLSSGATYEQYF TRBD2 TRBV7-3 15 NA TRBJ2-7
TGTGCCAGCAGCTTAGCTTGGTCACTCTCCCCAGGATTT CASSLAWSLSPGF NA TRBV7-9 13 few TRBJ1-3
TGTGCCAGCCGACGGACAGGGGTTTCAGATACGCAGTATTTT CASRRTGVSDTQYF TRBD1 TRBV19 14 NA TRBJ2-3
TGTGCCAGCTCACCCAACAGGATTGACACTGAAGCTTTCTTT CASSPNRIDTEAFF NA TRBV18 14 NA TRBJ1-1
TGTGCCAGCAGCCTGGGACTAGCCGCCGGGGAGCTGTTTTTT CASSLGLAAGELFF TRBD2 TRBV7-6 14 NA TRBJ2-2
TGCGCCAGCAGCTCGGGCGGGGGTAGGATAGATACGCAGTATTTT CASSSGGGRIDTQYF TRBD2 TRBV5-1 15 NA TRBJ2-3
TGTGCCAGCAGCAAATGGAGGCAGGGGATTTTCTATAATTCACCCCTCCACTTT CASSKWRQGIFYNSPLHF NA TRBV21-1 18 NA TRBJ1-6
TGTGCCAGCAGTTCGGGACAGGGATCTTTCACTGAAGCTTTCTTT CASSSGQGSFTEAFF TRBD1 TRBV27 15 NA TRBJ1-1
TGTGCCAGCAGTTCCCCTAGCGGGGGGTCCCCCGGGGAGCTGTTTTTT CASSSPSGGSPGELFF TRBD2 TRBV28 16 NA TRBJ2-2
TGTGCCAGCAGCCCCCCCGGCGGGGAGCAGTACTTC CASSPPGGEQYF NA TRBV11-2 12 NA TRBJ2-7
TGTGCCAGCAGCTTAGGGCCGTCCTATAATTCACCCCTCCACTTT CASSLGPSYNSPLHF NA TRBV7-3 15 few TRBJ1-6